Following are 18 T cell receptor beta chains from one sample sequenced in a study of OX40 agonist ivuxolimab in advanced cancers. The library came from the immunoSEQ multiplex PCR assay. This immuneACCESS table, as held by TCRdb, lists in-frame sequences with V and J called but not all clones. Of the missing ones, under half trace to an unresolved V gene in checked studies; the others have no known cause. This sample gives 78,000 or so clones in total; approximately 89% of them show up just once. 0.68% of the sample belongs to the ten largest clones. The material sequenced was CD4+ or CD8+ T cells sorted from blood, taken in a trial of the OX40 agonist ivuxolimab. The receptors here all came from an adult with an advanced solid tumor such as melanoma, head and neck, liver or kidney cancer.

This chain uses TRBV6-5 with TRBJ1-2, with D perhaps TRBD1 (6 bases). There are 14 residues in the CDR3. Looked up from germline, CDR1 is MNHEY and CDR2 is SVGAGI. V shed 3 bases and J shed 5 bases, with 13 bases lying between them. The CDR3, as DNA: TGTGCCAGCAGTTATTCTTGGACAGAATATGGCTACACCTTC. Translated: CASSYSWTEYGYTF.

This chain joins TRBV9 and TRBJ2-1; 8 nucleotides agree with TRBD2. Germline V gene data show CDR1 as SGDLS and CDR2 as YYNGEE. The J segment lost 9 bases and the V segment lost 6 bases, leaving 14 bases of the junction unmatched. The CDR3 loop spans 15 amino acids. The CDR3 nucleotides read TGTGCCAGCACCCCCTCGGGGGGGCTGATAGGTGAGCAGTTCTTC. It yields the protein CASTPSGGLIGEQFF. Together with reference TRBV9 and TRBJ2-1, the CDR3 gives the full variable domain: DSGVTQTPKHLITATGQRVTLRCSPRSGDLSVYWYQQSLDQGLQFLIQYYNGEERAKGNILERFSAQQFPDLHSELNLSSLELGDSALYFCASTPSGGLIGEQFFGPGTRLTVL.

The CDR3 sequence: CASTSKGETQYF. The CDR3 DNA reads as TGTGCCAGCACCTCCAAGGGGGAGACCCAGTACTTC. V usage is TRBV6-5 and J usage is TRBJ2-5; D might be TRBD1 (5 bases). Deletions cut 7 bases from V and 5 bases from J, with 11 bases between. Per germline, CDR1 MNHEY and CDR2 SVGAGI. The CDR3 contains 12 residues.

This chain joins TRBV9 and TRBJ1-5; TRBD1 agrees at 9 bases. Losses at the gene ends were 0 bases for V and 5 bases for J; bases not matched to a gene: 3. The CDR3 loop spans 15 amino acids. The germline CDR1 and CDR2 sequences are SGDLS and YYNGEE. CDR3 nucleotides: TGTGCCAGCAGCGTAGGGGGGACAGGGCATCAGCCCCAGCATTTT. This translates into CASSVGGTGHQPQHF.

The rearrangement joins TRBV5-1 to TRBJ2-7; a weak D match, TRBD1 (5 bases). The CDR3 covers 12 residues. The germline V gene has CDR1 SGHRS and CDR2 YFSETQ. V lost 2 bases, J lost 4 bases, and 7 bases lay in between. In DNA, the CDR3 is TGCGCCAGCAGCTTAGGGGTTTACGAGCAGTACTTC. It yields the protein CASSLGVYEQYF.

The J gene is TRBJ1-1, the V gene TRBV19, with no clear D. With 7 bases removed from V and 2 bases from J, the gap between germline ends came to 17 bases. There are 15 residues in the CDR3. Germline-derived CDR1 and CDR2 are LNHDA and SQIVND (reference sequence). The CDR3 DNA reads TGTGCCAGTATACAGCGAACTCTAGAAAACACTGAAGCTTTCTTT. Protein product: CASIQRTLENTEAFF.

This CDR3 is CASSLGFSPPQHF. For the CDR3, the DNA is TGTGCCAGCAGCTTAGGGTTTTCCCCTCCCCAGCATTTT. V usage is TRBV11-2 and J usage is TRBJ1-5; D unclear. This CDR3 is 13 amino acids long. Trimming cost V 1 base and J 10 bases, with 11 bases left between them. Germline V gives CDR1 SGHAT, CDR2 FQNNGV. Looking up the rest from reference TRBV11-2 and TRBJ1-5 gives the full variable domain: EAGVAQSPRYKIIEKRQSVAFWCNPISGHATLYWYQQILGQGPKLLIQFQNNGVVDDSQLPKDRFSAERLKGVDSTLKIQPAKLEDSAVYLCASSLGFSPPQHFGDGTRLSIL.

The chain carries TRBV4-2 and TRBJ2-2, with 10 nucleotides matching TRBD1. The CDR3 totals 16 residues. Germline CDR1 and CDR2: LGHNA and YNFKEQ. V shed 0 bases and J 9 bases; nucleotides not matched to a gene: 7. The CDR3 protein is CASSQEGTGAARELFF. The CDR3 coding sequence is TGTGCCAGCAGCCAAGAGGGGACAGGGGCTGCCCGGGAGCTGTTTTTT.

CDR3: CASSSAGTGAYGYTF. The DNA for the CDR3 is TGTGCCAGCAGCTCCGCCGGGACAGGGGCCTATGGCTACACCTTC. This sequence joins TRBV28 and TRBJ1-2; 10 bases fit TRBD1. CDR3 size: 15 residues. Germline V gives CDR1 MDHEN, CDR2 SYDVKM. Losses at the gene ends were 6 bases for V and 4 bases for J; bases not matched to a gene: 8.

The chain recombines TRBV18 with TRBJ2-7, with a weak D call TRBD2 (5 bases). Germline V lookup: CDR1 KGHSH, CDR2 LQKENI. The CDR3 is made up of 14 amino acids. Trimming left V 0 bases short and J 3 bases short, with 9 bases between. CDR3 sequence reads: CASSPPTGNYEQYF. In nucleotides, the CDR3 is TGTGCCAGCTCACCACCGACGGGGAACTACGAGCAGTACTTC. The whole variable domain, filled in from reference TRBV18 and TRBJ2-7, reads NAGVMQNPRHLVRRRGQEARLRCSPMKGHSHVYWYRQLPEEGLKFMVYLQKENIIDESGMPKERFSAEFPKEGPSILRIQQVVRGDSAAYFCASSPPTGNYEQYFGPGTRLTVT.

The chain employs TRBV6-5 and TRBJ1-1, with 7 bases identical to TRBD1. CDR1 MNHEY and CDR2 SVGAGI come from the germline V gene. The CDR3 runs to 13 residues. V lost 6 bases to trimming and J lost 5 bases; unmatched junction nucleotides: 6. The CDR3 DNA follows: TGTGCCAGCAGATCGAACAGGGGAACTGAAGCTTTCTTT. Translation: CASRSNRGTEAFF.

The J gene is TRBJ2-2, the V gene TRBV7-2, with D perhaps TRBD2 (5 bases). CDR1 is SGHTA, CDR2 FQGNSA, per germline. CDR3 length equals 15 residues. The V end lost 3 bases, the J end lost 0 bases, and 8 bases lay between the germline ends. CDR3 residues: CASSLSSTNTGELFF. CDR3 DNA: TGTGCCAGCAGCTTGTCTAGCACGAACACCGGGGAGCTGTTTTTT.

The chain uses TRBV5-1 and TRBJ2-7; 10 nucleotides line up with TRBD2. CDR3 length: 15 amino acids. Germline values: CDR1 SGHRS, CDR2 YFSETQ. Trimming removed 4 bases from V and 5 bases from J; junction bases left unmatched: 9. The CDR3 here is CASSPRLAGGHEQYF. In nucleotides, the CDR3 is TGCGCCAGCAGCCCTAGACTAGCGGGTGGGCACGAGCAGTACTTC.

The rearrangement links TRBV18 to TRBJ1-1; a possible D gene is TRBD1 (5 bases). CDR3 length: 15 residues. CDR1 is KGHSH and CDR2 is LQKENI in the germline V gene. Between the trimmed V and J ends, which lost 4 bases and 4 bases, there was a span of 16 bases. The CDR3 protein is CASSQTGRGITEAFF. As DNA, the CDR3 is TGTGCCAGCTCACAAACGGGGAGGGGTATCACTGAAGCTTTCTTT. Based on the CDR3 plus reference TRBV18 and TRBJ1-1, the full variable domain is NAGVMQNPRHLVRRRGQEARLRCSPMKGHSHVYWYRQLPEEGLKFMVYLQKENIIDESGMPKERFSAEFPKEGPSILRIQQVVRGDSAAYFCASSQTGRGITEAFFGQGTRLTVV.

The CDR3 region is CASSYVQGFYEQYF. CDR3 sequence (DNA): TGTGCCAGCAGTTATGTACAGGGTTTTTACGAGCAGTACTTC. The chain carries TRBV6-6 and TRBJ2-7, with D tentatively TRBD1 (6 bases). Trimming took off 3 bases at V and 4 bases at J, with 13 bases between the two ends. Germline V gene data show CDR1 as MNHNY and CDR2 as SVGAGI (reference sequence). The CDR3 consists of 14 residues.

J is TRBJ1-3 and V is TRBV19, with D possibly TRBD1 on 5 matching bases. Trimming took 8 bases from V and 2 from J, leaving 10 bases between them. The CDR3 is made up of 13 amino acids. Germline CDR1 is LNHDA and CDR2 is SQIVND (reference sequence). CDR3 protein: CASGGFTGNTIYF. The DNA for the CDR3 is TGTGCCAGTGGGGGTTTTACTGGAAACACCATATATTTT.

This clone was detected a few times. The chain has TRBV6-5 and TRBJ2-2; 9 nucleotides align to TRBD2. The CDR3 loop spans 14 amino acids. Germline V gene sequence: CDR1 MNHEY, CDR2 SVGAGI. Trimming at V came to 5 bases and at J to 5 bases, leaving 3 bases not matched to a gene. The CDR3 loop is CASSLRGGTGELFF. In DNA form, the CDR3 reads TGTGCCAGCAGTCTGCGGGGGGGGACCGGGGAGCTGTTTTTT.

The genes are TRBV19 and TRBJ2-7, with D perhaps assigned TRBD1 or TRBD2 (6 bases each). CDR3 size: 13 residues. Trimming pared 4 bases from V and 3 bases from J, leaving 10 bases between. Germline loops: CDR1 LNHDA, CDR2 SQIVND (reference sequence). CDR3 DNA sequence: TGTGCCAGTAGTACAGAGGGGGGCTACGAGCAGTACTTC. Protein sequence: CASSTEGGYEQYF. The variable domain in full, completed from reference TRBV19 and TRBJ2-7, reads DGGITQSPKYLFRKEGQNVTLSCEQNLNHDAMYWYRQDPGQGLRLIYYSQIVNDFQKGDIAEGYSVSREKKESFPLTVTSAQKNPTAFYLCASSTEGGYEQYFGPGTRLTVT.